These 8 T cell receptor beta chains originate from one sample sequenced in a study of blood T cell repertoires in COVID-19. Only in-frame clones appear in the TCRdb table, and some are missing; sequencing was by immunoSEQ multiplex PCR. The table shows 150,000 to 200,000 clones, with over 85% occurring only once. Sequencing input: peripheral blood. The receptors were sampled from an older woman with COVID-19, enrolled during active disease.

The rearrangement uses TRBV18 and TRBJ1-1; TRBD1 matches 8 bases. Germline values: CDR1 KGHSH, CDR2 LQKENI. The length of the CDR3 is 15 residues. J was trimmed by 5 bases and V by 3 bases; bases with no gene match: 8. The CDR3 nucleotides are TGTGCCAGCTCACCCAGACAGGGGTTATATACTGAAGCTTTCTTT. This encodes CASSPRQGLYTEAFF.

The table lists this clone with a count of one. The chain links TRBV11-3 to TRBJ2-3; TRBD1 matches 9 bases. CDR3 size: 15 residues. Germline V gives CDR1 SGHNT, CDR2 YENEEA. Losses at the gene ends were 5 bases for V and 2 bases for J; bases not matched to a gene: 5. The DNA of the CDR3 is TGTGCCAGCAGCCCCGGGACAGGGCACACAGATACGCAGTATTTT. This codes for CASSPGTGHTDTQYF.

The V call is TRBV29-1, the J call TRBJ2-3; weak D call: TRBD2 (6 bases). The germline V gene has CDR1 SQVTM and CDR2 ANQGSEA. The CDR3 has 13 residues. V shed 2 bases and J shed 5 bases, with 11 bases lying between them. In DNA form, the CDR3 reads TGCAGCGTTGAATGGGGCGGGGTAGATACGCAGTATTTT. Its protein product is CSVEWGGVDTQYF.

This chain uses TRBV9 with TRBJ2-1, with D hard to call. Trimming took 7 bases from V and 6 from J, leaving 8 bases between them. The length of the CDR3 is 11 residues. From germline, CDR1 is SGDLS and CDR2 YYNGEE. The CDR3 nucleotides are TGTGCCAGCTCGTACGGCAATGAGCAGTTCTTC. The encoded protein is CASSYGNEQFF.

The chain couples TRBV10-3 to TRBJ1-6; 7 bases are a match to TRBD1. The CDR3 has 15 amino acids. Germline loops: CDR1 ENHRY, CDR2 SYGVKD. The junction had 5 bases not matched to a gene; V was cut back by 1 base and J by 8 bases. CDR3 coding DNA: TGTGCCATCAGTGAGTTTTCAGGGGGTGATTCACCCCTCCACTTT. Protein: CAISEFSGGDSPLHF.

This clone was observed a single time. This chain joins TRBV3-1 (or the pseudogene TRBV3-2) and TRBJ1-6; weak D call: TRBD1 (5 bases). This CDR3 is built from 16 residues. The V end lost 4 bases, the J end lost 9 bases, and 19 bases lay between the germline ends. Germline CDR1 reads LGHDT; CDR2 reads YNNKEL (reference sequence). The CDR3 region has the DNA TGTGCCAGCAGCCCGCGGCGCAGATGGGGCTCTTCACCCCTCCACTTT. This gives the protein CASSPRRRWGSSPLHF.

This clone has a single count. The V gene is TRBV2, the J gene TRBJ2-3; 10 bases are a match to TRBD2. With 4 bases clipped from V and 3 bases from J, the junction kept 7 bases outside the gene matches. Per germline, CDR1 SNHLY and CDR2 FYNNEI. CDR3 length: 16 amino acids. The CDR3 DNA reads TGTGCCAGCAGTGTTTTGGCTAGCGGGGGAACAGATACGCAGTATTTT. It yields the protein CASSVLASGGTDTQYF.

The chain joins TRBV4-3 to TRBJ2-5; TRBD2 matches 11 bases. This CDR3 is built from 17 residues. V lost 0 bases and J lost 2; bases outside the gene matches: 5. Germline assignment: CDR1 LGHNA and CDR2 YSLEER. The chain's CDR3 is CASSQDWLAGGQETQYF. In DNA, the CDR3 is TGCGCCAGCAGCCAAGATTGGCTAGCGGGGGGTCAAGAGACCCAGTACTTC.